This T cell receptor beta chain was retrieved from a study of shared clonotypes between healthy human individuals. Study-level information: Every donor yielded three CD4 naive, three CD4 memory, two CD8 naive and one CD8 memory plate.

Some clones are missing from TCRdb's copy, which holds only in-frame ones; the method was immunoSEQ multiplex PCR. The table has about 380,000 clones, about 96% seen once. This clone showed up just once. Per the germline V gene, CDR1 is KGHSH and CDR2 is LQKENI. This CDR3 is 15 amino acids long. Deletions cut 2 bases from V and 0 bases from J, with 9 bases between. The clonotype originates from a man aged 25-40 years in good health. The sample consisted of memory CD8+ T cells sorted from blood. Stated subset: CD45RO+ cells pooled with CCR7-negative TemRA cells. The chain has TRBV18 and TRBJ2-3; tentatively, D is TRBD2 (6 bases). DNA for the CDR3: TGTGCCAGCTCACCAAGGAGCGGGAGCACAGATACGCAGTATTTT. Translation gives CASSPRSGSTDTQYF.